This note documents a single T cell receptor (beta chain) sequence. Its specificity is unknown. One end of the junction fails to match germline, which may point to a read error. Cells sorted as Tregs were CD4+, CD25+ and CD127-/low. Germline CDR1 reads SGHTA; CDR2 reads FQGTGA. This CDR3 has 18 residues. Broader study findings: Tumor Tregs overlapped most with tumor, then blood, naive CD4+ cells. The larger-cohort validation was restricted to a single TCR beta V-J rearrangement rather than whole repertoires.

Constant-region reverse primers amplified full-length variable regions, followed by semi-nested Nested Universal Primer A PCR. Each CDR3 protein gets one entry after TCRdb re-called the 5' RACE reads with MiXCR. The repertoire holds about 9,000 distinct CDR3 sequences, about 45% seen once, with over 2.5% in the top ten. The chain couples TRBV7-3 to TRBJ2-1; 7 nucleotides line up with TRBD2. The sequence derives from a female donor with breast cancer. Sequenced sample: Tregs sorted from a lymph node. The CDR3 nucleotides read TGTGCCAGCAGCTTAAGCCCGCCAGGGACTAACCTGCACAATGAGCAGTTTTTC. It specifies CASSLSPPGTNLHNEQFF.